This entry describes one T cell receptor beta chain. What it binds is not known. The record originates from a study of cytomegalovirus exposure and HLA in healthy donors. Study outcomes and limitations: One variant, a missense change in DCLRE1C, was linked in a later analysis to TCR beta V- and J-gene trimming. A further, later analysis showed that HLA-associated TCR beta chains (compared with equally common others) were more clonally expanded.

Researchers ran the PCR with 60 Vbeta and 13 Jbeta primers. Produced via immunoSEQ multiplex PCR; TCRdb's table is partial and in-frame only. This sample has about 190,000 clones; 75% to 80% occur once, and the top ten carry over 2%. This CDR3 has 11 residues. Germline lookup yields CDR1 DFQATT and CDR2 SNEGSKA (reference sequence). The sequenced sample consisted of PBMCs. The TCR originated in a woman between 25 and 40 years old in good health and CMV-seropositive. V and J are TRBV20-1 and TRBJ1-1; no clear D gene. The CDR3, as DNA: TGCAGCTTGAGCTCGGGAACTGAAGCTTTCTTT. Amino acids: CSLSSGTEAFF.